The 12 T cell receptor beta chains reported below all come from one sample, sequenced in a study of blood T cell repertoires in COVID-19. Sequencing was performed with immunoSEQ multiplex PCR; in TCRdb, only in-frame clones are kept and a portion is missing. The sample has some 170,000 clones, roughly 89% seen once; the top ten hold around 12%. The sequenced sample consisted of peripheral blood. Receptor source: a woman in her seventies with COVID-19, enrolled during active disease.

This clone has a single count. V gene TRBV9 combines with J gene TRBJ2-7; TRBD2 matches at 9 bases. From germline, CDR1 is SGDLS and CDR2 YYNGEE. The CDR3 consists of 15 residues. Trimming cost V 0 bases and J 2 bases; bases outside gene matches: 3. CDR3 coding DNA: TGTGCCAGCAGCGTAGGGACTAGCGCCACCTACGAGCAGTACTTC. Its protein product is CASSVGTSATYEQYF.

This chain connects TRBV19 to TRBJ2-1; maybe TRBD2 (5 bases). The CDR3 runs 16 residues. Trimming removed 5 bases at V and 0 bases at J, with 14 bases between. CDR1 and CDR2 (germline): LNHDA, SQIVND (reference sequence). This CDR3 reads CASSPGGADSYNEQFF. The CDR3 DNA reads as TGTGCCAGTAGTCCCGGAGGCGCGGACTCCTACAATGAGCAGTTCTTC.

This sequence joins TRBV5-1 and TRBJ2-2, with 8 bases matching TRBD2. From germline, CDR1 is SGHRS and CDR2 YFSETQ. The length of the CDR3 is 16 residues. V dropped 3 bases and J dropped 0; count of bases not matched to a gene: 4. The CDR3 sequence: CASSSLLAANTGELFF. For the CDR3, the DNA is TGCGCCAGCAGCTCCCTACTAGCGGCGAACACCGGGGAGCTGTTTTTT. Based on the CDR3 plus reference TRBV5-1 and TRBJ2-2, the full variable domain is KAGVTQTPRYLIKTRGQQVTLSCSPISGHRSVSWYQQTPGQGLQFLFEYFSETQRNKGNFPGRFSGRQFSNSRSEMNVSTLELGDSALYLCASSSLLAANTGELFFGEGSRLTVL.

This clone was recorded once. V gene TRBV18 combines with J gene TRBJ1-1; D ambiguous. The CDR3 has 13 amino acids. V shed 5 bases and J shed 3 bases, with 10 bases lying between them. Per germline, CDR1 KGHSH and CDR2 LQKENI. CDR3 DNA: TGTGCCAGCTCAAACGGGATTGACACTGAAGCTTTCTTT. Its translation is CASSNGIDTEAFF.

The rearrangement links TRBV5-4 to TRBJ2-1; D might be TRBD2 (6 bases). Germline V lookup: CDR1 SGHNT, CDR2 YYREEE (reference sequence). Trimming shortened V by 4 bases and J by 10 bases, and 18 bases separated the two germline ends. CDR3 size: 14 residues. CDR3 sequence reads: CASSLPGLSGEQFF. In DNA, the CDR3 is TGTGCCAGCAGCCTTCCGGGACTCTCTGGGGAGCAGTTCTTC.

The chain is built from TRBV7-6 and TRBJ2-1, with D hard to call. The CDR3 covers 16 residues. Germline V gives CDR1 SGHVS, CDR2 FNYEAQ. V was pared by 2 bases and J by 5 bases, with 16 bases between. The CDR3 protein is CASSLKPPRRNNEQFF. DNA of the CDR3: TGTGCCAGCAGCTTAAAACCCCCCCGGAGAAACAATGAGCAGTTCTTC.

In this sample, this clone turned up a few times. This sequence joins TRBV12-3 or TRBV12-4 and TRBJ2-3; possibly TRBD2 for D (5 bases). Deletions cut 7 bases from V and 6 bases from J, with 11 bases between. This CDR3 comprises 12 residues. The chain's CDR3 is CASNRAADTQYF. The CDR3 DNA reads as TGTGCCAGCAATCGAGCGGCCGATACGCAGTATTTT.

V usage is TRBV5-5 and J usage is TRBJ2-2, with 7 bases identical to TRBD2. Trimming cost V 0 bases and J 3 bases; bases outside gene matches: 5. The CDR3 contains 16 residues. Germline V CDR1 and CDR2: SGHKS, YYEKEE (reference sequence). The CDR3 region has the DNA TGTGCCAGCAGCTTGGCCGCTAGCGGCCACACCGGGGAGCTGTTTTTT. The encoded protein is CASSLAASGHTGELFF.

The rearrangement uses TRBV4-3 and TRBJ1-6; the match to TRBD1 covers 7 bases. This CDR3 comprises 18 residues. The ends lost 0 bases at V and 2 bases at J; junction bases unmatched: 7. CDR1 is LGHNA, CDR2 YSLEER, per germline. CDR3 DNA: TGCGCCAGCAGCCAAGATTATTCAGGGGGAACCTATAATTCACCCCTCCACTTT. Protein: CASSQDYSGGTYNSPLHF.

The chain carries TRBV7-8 and TRBJ1-6; D may be TRBD1 (5 bases). V gave up 2 bases and J gave up 8 bases, with 7 bases separating them. There are 13 residues in the CDR3. In germline, CDR1 is SGHVS, CDR2 FQNEAQ. The CDR3 loop is CASSLSTDSPLHF. CDR3 DNA: TGTGCCAGCAGCTTATCGACAGATTCACCCCTCCACTTT. Variable domain in full (rest from reference TRBV7-8 and TRBJ1-6): GAGVSQSPRYKVAKRGQDVALRCDPISGHVSLFWYQQALGQGPEFLTYFQNEAQLDKSGLPSDRFFAERPEGSVSTLKIQRTQQEDSAVYLCASSLSTDSPLHFGNGTRLTVT.

The chain employs TRBV19 and TRBJ2-7, with 13 positions matching TRBD2. CDR1 is LNHDA and CDR2 is SQIVND in the germline V gene (reference sequence). The V gene end was trimmed by 5 bases and the J gene end by 4 bases; junction bases not matched to a gene: 5. This CDR3 has 15 residues. The CDR3 protein is CASSPLAGGPYEQYF. CDR3 sequence (DNA): TGTGCCAGTAGTCCACTAGCGGGAGGGCCGTACGAGCAGTACTTC. The full variable domain, in which reference TRBV19 and TRBJ2-7 provide the parts outside the CDR3, is DGGITQSPKYLFRKEGQNVTLSCEQNLNHDAMYWYRQDPGQGLRLIYYSQIVNDFQKGDIAEGYSVSREKKESFPLTVTSAQKNPTAFYLCASSPLAGGPYEQYFGPGTRLTVT.

This clone was seen only a few times. The chain uses TRBV25-1 and TRBJ1-2; D gene ambiguous. Trimming removed 7 bases at V and 1 base at J, with 13 bases between. The CDR3 sequence is 14 residues long. Germline CDR1 is MGHDK and CDR2 is SYGVNS. The CDR3 DNA follows: TGTGCCAGCAACGGCCTAGGGAGTAACTATGGCTACACCTTC. Protein: CASNGLGSNYGYTF.